Following are 9 T cell receptor beta chains from one sample sequenced in a study of shared clonotypes between healthy human individuals. This table comes from immunoSEQ multiplex PCR, and its TCRdb copy is limited to in-frame clones, with some not included. The repertoire holds 2 million to 2.5 million clones, 85% to 95% seen once, with 0.1% to 0.15% in the top ten. Sequencing was performed on naive CD4+ T cells sorted from blood. Subset described: CD45RA+ positively selected. Source of these receptors: a man younger than 35 in good health.

This clone showed up just once. The sample has other DNA sequences that encode this CDR3 too. The chain joins TRBV30 to TRBJ2-1, with D possibly TRBD1 on 7 matching bases. CDR1 and CDR2 from the germline V gene are GTSNPN and SVGIG (reference sequence). With 1 base removed from V and 3 bases from J, the gap between germline ends came to 13 bases. The CDR3 runs 15 residues. The CDR3 nucleotides read TGTGCCTGGAGTGGGGCAGGGGGGTTCTACAATGAGCAGTTCTTC. This sequence encodes CAWSGAGGFYNEQFF.

This clone was found once. This rearrangement joins TRBV5-6 to TRBJ2-1; 7 bases are a match to TRBD1. This CDR3 contains 16 residues. The V gene's germline CDR1 is SGHDT and CDR2 YYEEEE. V lost 7 bases and J lost 4; bases outside the gene matches: 14. CDR3: CASLDNRDRKYNEQFF. The CDR3 DNA sequence: TGTGCCAGCCTGGACAATCGGGACAGAAAATACAATGAGCAGTTCTTC.

The chain uses TRBV19 and TRBJ1-1, with D hard to call. The germline V gene has CDR1 LNHDA and CDR2 SQIVND (reference sequence). Trimming took off 6 bases at V and 8 bases at J, with 10 bases between the two ends. The CDR3 contains 11 residues. In DNA form, the CDR3 reads TGTGCCAGTAGCCTCCTGAGGGAAGCTTTCTTT. It codes for CASSLLREAFF.

Only one count was recorded for this clone. This CDR3 is also generated by other DNA sequences in the sample. J is TRBJ2-1 and V is TRBV30; 7 nucleotides match TRBD2. The CDR3 runs 12 residues. J gave up 6 bases and V 3 bases, and 2 bases lay outside the gene matches. CDR1 is GTSNPN, CDR2 SVGIG, per germline (reference sequence). CDR3 DNA: TGTGCCTGGAGCCGGACTAGCAATGAGCAGTTCTTC. This codes for CAWSRTSNEQFF.

CDR3 in amino acids: CASSQHVDEQFF. CDR3 sequence (DNA): TGCGCCAGCAGCCAACATGTGGATGAGCAGTTCTTC. The J gene is TRBJ2-1, the V gene TRBV4-3; D is unresolved. The CDR3 is 12 residues long. The germline V and J ends were trimmed by 2 bases and 8 bases, with 7 bases remaining between them. Germline V lookup: CDR1 LGHNA, CDR2 YSLEER.

As for this clone: The same CDR3 can be traced to other DNA sequences in this sample. The V gene is TRBV28, the J gene TRBJ2-7; D is possibly TRBD2 (6 bases). This CDR3 spans 13 amino acids. Trimming stripped 4 bases from V and 1 base from J, with 8 bases between. CDR1 and CDR2 from the germline V gene are MDHEN and SYDVKM. This CDR3 reads CASSSGGSYEQYF. CDR3 nucleotide sequence: TGTGCCAGCAGTTCCGGGGGATCCTACGAGCAGTACTTC.

The V call is TRBV2, the J call TRBJ2-1, with 14 bases lining up with TRBD2. The germline gives CDR1 SNHLY, CDR2 FYNNEI. The CDR3 totals 18 residues. The V and J ends lost 0 bases and 7 bases, in that order; junction bases with no gene match: 8. The CDR3 loop is CASSEAAGLAGVGNEQFF. CDR3 DNA sequence: TGTGCCAGCAGTGAAGCGGCGGGACTAGCGGGAGTCGGGAATGAGCAGTTCTTC.

The DNA of the CDR3 is TGTGCCAGCAGCTTCGGGACAAAAGACACTGAAGCTTTCTTT. Protein sequence: CASSFGTKDTEAFF. The chain employs TRBV5-6 and TRBJ1-1; D might be TRBD1 (6 bases). CDR3 length: 14 residues. CDR1 is SGHDT, CDR2 YYEEEE, per germline. V shed 2 bases and J shed 3 bases, with 11 bases lying between them.

The chain combines TRBV30 with TRBJ2-3; TRBD2 aligns across 11 bases. V was clipped by 4 bases and J by 4 bases; unmatched bases: 1. Germline lookup yields CDR1 GTSNPN and CDR2 SVGIG (reference sequence). The CDR3 extends over 13 amino acids. The CDR3 protein is CAWILAGADTQYF. The CDR3 DNA sequence: TGTGCCTGGATACTAGCGGGGGCAGATACGCAGTATTTT.